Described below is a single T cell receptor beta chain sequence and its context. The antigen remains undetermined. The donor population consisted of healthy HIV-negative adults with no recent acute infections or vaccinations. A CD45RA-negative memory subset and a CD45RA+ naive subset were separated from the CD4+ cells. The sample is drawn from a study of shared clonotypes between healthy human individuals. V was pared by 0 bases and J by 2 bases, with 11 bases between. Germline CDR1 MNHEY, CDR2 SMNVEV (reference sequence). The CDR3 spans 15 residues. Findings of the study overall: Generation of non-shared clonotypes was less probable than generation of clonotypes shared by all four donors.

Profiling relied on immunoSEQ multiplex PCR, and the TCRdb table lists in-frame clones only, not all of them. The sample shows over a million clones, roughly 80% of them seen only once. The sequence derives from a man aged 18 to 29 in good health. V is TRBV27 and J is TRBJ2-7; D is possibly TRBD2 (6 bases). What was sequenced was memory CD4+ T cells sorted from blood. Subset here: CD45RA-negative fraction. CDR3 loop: CASSLSGGPPYEQYF. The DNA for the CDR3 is TGTGCCAGCAGTTTATCGGGGGGACCCCCCTACGAGCAGTACTTC.